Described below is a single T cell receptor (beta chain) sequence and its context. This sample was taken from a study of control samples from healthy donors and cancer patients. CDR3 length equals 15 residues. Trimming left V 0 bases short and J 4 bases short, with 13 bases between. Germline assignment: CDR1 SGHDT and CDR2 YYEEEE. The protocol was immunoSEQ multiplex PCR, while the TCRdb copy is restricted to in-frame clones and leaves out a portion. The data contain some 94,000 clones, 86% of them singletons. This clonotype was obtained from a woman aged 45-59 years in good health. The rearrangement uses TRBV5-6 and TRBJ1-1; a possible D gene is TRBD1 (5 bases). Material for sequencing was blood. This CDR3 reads CASSLDRRPGTEAFF. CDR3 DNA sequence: TGTGCCAGCAGCTTGGACAGGCGCCCCGGCACTGAAGCTTTCTTT.